The clone carrying this T cell receptor beta chain was detected ten times or more. Its antigen remains unknown. TCRdb used MiXCR to reprocess the 5' RACE reads, holding one entry per CDR3 protein. Among some 270,000 distinct CDR3 sequences listed, roughly 8.7% were seen once. V lost 1 base and J lost 7, with 17 bases in between. Germline loops: CDR1 SGHTA, CDR2 FQGTGA. There are 15 residues in the CDR3. This sample was included in a study of identical twins. Study results and caveats: The study found weaker excess twin sharing in beta out-of-frame sequences.

This same sample was also taken into another study, of yellow fever vaccine responses in identical twins. That source reports: Twins' vaccine T cell responses were reported to seem partly convergent and partly personalized.

The chain recombines TRBV7-3 with TRBJ2-7, with D perhaps TRBD2 (5 bases). This clonotype originated in a woman aged 18-29 years in good health. Sequenced input: CD8+ T cells sorted from blood. The CDR3 sequence: CASSLSGPSSGEQYF. In DNA, the CDR3 is TGTGCCAGCAGCTTAAGCGGGCCCTCCTCGGGAGAGCAGTACTTC. Looking up the rest from reference TRBV7-3 and TRBJ2-7 gives the full variable domain: GAGVSQTPSNKVTEKGKYVELRCDPISGHTALYWYRQSLGQGPEFLIYFQGTGAADDSGLPNDRFFAVRPEGSVSTLKIQRTERGDSAVYLCASSLSGPSSGEQYFGPGTRLTVT.